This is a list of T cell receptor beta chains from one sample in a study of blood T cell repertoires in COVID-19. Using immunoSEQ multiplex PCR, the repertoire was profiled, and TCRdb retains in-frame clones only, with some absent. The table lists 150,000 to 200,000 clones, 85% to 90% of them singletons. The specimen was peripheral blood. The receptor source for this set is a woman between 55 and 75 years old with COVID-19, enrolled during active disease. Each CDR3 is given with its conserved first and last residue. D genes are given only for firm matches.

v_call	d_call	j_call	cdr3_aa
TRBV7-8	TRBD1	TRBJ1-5	CASSPGTGLRPQHF
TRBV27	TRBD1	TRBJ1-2	CASKVQGANYGYTF
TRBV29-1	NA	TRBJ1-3	CSPLGGGGNTIYF
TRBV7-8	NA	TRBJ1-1	CASSLGARNTEAFF
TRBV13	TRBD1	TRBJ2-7	CASSFGTENYEQYF
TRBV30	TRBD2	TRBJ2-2	CAWRMGTSGTGELFF
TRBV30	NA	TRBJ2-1	CAWSSQASVNEQFF
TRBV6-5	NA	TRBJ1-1	CASSYAGRWENTEAFF
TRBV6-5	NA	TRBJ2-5	CASSRGTVQETQYF
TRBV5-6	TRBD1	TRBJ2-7	CASSDEGGRLHYEQYF
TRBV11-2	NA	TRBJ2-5	CASSPQGMETQYF
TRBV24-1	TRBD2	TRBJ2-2	CATSSWTSGLVGELFF
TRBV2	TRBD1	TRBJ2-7	CASSEQGVFDEQYF
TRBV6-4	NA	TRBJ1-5	CASTRGAGNQPQHF
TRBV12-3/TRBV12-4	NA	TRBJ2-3	CASITGMADTQYF
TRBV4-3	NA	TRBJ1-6	CASSPTSSYNSPLHF
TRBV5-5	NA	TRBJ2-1	CASSSRVTSYNEQFF
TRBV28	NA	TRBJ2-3	CASSRGGVADTQYF
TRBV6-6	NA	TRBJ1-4	CASSIPTANEKLFF
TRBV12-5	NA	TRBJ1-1	CASGPGGPNTEAFF
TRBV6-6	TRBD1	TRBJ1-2	CASSSDRGYGYTF
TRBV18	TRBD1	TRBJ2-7	CASSQEGANYEQYF
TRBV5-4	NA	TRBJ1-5	CASSRTGDSNQPQHF
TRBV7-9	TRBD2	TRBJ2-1	CASRSPGRREIVVDEQFF
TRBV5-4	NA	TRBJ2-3	CASHSGDTDTQYF
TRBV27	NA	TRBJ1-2	CASSPTRVGYGYTF
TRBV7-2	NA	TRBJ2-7	CASSLVASFEQYF
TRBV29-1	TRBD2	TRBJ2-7	CSVVLAASYEQYF
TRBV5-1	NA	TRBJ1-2	CASSLVPGTYGYTF
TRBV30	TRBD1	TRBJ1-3	CAWSVPGQGKNTIYF
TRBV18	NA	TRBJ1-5	CASSPKQNQPQHF
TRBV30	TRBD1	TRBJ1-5	CAWIVQGVPKSNQPQHF
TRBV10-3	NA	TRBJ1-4	CAISDNDEKLFF
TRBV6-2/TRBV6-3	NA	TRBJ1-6	CASSPARGESLHF
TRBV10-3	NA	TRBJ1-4	CATRQLNEKLFF
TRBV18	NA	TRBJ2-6	CASSRTEAYFPGANVLTF
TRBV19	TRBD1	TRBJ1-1	CASRYMATGRTEAFF
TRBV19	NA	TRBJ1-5	CASSSSGGDNQPQHF
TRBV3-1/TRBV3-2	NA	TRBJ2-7	CASSQRSTYEQYF
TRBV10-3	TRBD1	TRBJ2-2	CAISEGQVEAGELFF
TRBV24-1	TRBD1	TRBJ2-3	CATSRQGAGDTQYF
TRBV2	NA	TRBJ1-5	CASTSRGEWPQPQHF
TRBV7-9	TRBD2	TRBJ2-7	CASSQAGFHENEQYF
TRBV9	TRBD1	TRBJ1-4	CASSRTGRTEKLFF
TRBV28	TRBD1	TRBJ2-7	CASSFPIDSGDSEQYF
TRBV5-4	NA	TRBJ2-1	CASSLDRERYNEQFF
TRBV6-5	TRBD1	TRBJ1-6	CASSRQGRDSPLHF
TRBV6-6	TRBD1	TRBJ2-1	CASRPGTANEQFF
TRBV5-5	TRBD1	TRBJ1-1	CASSAGQAGTEAFF
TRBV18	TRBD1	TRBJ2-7	CASSPMDRGREQYF
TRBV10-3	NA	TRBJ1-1	CAISAGRGFDTEAFF
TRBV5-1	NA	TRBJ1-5	CASSLGRDSNQPQHF
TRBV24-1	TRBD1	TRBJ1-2	CATSDPGQGAGYTF
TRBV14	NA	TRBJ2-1	CASSQDDFSYNEQFF
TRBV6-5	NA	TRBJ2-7	CASSPPGTYEQYF
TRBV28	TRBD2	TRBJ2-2	CASSLAWVGSGRRTNTGELFF
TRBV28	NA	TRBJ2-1	CASSPPGGTSNEQFF
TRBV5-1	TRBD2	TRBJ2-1	CASSLTSGREFF
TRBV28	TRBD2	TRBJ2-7	CASRPLTSGRIAYEQYF